This entry features one TCR beta chain sequence. Its cognate antigen is unknown. Trimming took 6 bases from V and 6 from J; bases not matched to a gene: 4. Germline CDR1 reads MNHNY; CDR2 reads SVGAGI (reference sequence). The CDR3 has 13 residues. Here immunoSEQ multiplex PCR was the method, and the copy in TCRdb shows in-frame clones only, minus some. The profile shows 17,000 or so clones, more than 65% of them singletons. Patients got 3 mg/kg IV nivolumab weeks 1, 4, 7, 10, then biweekly through week 26. The sample originates from a study of ipilimumab plus nivolumab after autologous stem cell transplantation. Study context: DLBCL patients had primary refractory or relapsed disease.

Study observations and caveats: Per the authors, repertoire, Treg and microbiota data justify further study.

The sequence was collected from a male donor with diffuse large B-cell lymphoma. The V call is TRBV6-6, the J call TRBJ1-2; TRBD1 agrees at 10 bases. The sequencing used PBMCs, collected in a trial of ipilimumab plus nivolumab as post-transplant consolidation. The CDR3 spells CASSPGQGNGYTF. CDR3 DNA sequence: TGTGCCAGCAGCCCGGGACAGGGGAATGGCTACACCTTC.